Each of the 6 T cell receptor beta chains below was sequenced from the same sample in a study of blood T cell repertoires in COVID-19. Libraries were prepared by immunoSEQ multiplex PCR; TCRdb keeps only in-frame clonotypes and omits some of them. The sample lists roughly 140,000 clones, around 84% seen once, with roughly 10% in the top ten. Sequenced material: peripheral blood. Receptors were obtained from a man in his sixties with active or convalescent COVID-19.

This clone has just one count. CDR3 in DNA: TGTGCCAGCTCACCAGCGACTAGCGGGAGGGCTAGAGAGCAGTACGTC. This encodes CASSPATSGRAREQYV. The rearrangement joins TRBV18 to TRBJ2-7; 14 nucleotides match TRBD2. The length of the CDR3 is 16 residues. Germline V lookup: CDR1 KGHSH, CDR2 LQKENI. V lost 2 bases, J lost 7 bases, and 7 bases stayed unmatched.

This chain uses TRBV7-2 with TRBJ2-4; TRBD2 matches 7 bases. V gave up 4 bases and J gave up 3 bases; unmatched junction bases: 12. Germline V gives CDR1 SGHTA, CDR2 FQGNSA. This CDR3 spans 17 amino acids. In nucleotides, the CDR3 is TGTGCCAGCAGCTCCCGTTCCCTGGGGGGGGGCAAAAACATTCAGTACTTC. It translates to CASSSRSLGGGKNIQYF.

In regard to this clone: The junction and the germline gene differ at one end; a read error may be behind it. This chain uses TRBV19 with TRBJ1-2; TRBD1 matches 9 bases. The CDR3 spans 14 residues. In germline, CDR1 is LNHDA, CDR2 SQIVND (reference sequence). The CDR3 loop reads CASSVDRGSYGYTF. Here the CDR3 DNA reads TGTGCCAGTAGTGTAGACAGGGGGAGCTATGGCTACACCTTC.

The chain couples TRBV14 to TRBJ1-1; D is unclear. Trimming removed 6 bases from V and 1 base from J, with 9 bases in between. This CDR3 spans 13 amino acids. Germline CDR1 and CDR2: SGHDN and FVKESK. CDR3 DNA: TGTGCCAGCAGGTATGAGGGGAACACTGAAGCTTTCTTT. Amino acids: CASRYEGNTEAFF.

This chain's CDR3 is CASRRTDGLYTNQPQHF. The CDR3 region has the DNA TGTGCCAGCCGGAGGACGGATGGCCTTTATACCAATCAGCCCCAGCATTTT. V is TRBV27 and J is TRBJ1-5; D gene ambiguous. Trimming took 8 bases from V and 3 from J, leaving 23 bases between them. The CDR3 length is 17 residues. Germline CDR1 and CDR2: MNHEY and SMNVEV (reference sequence).

The sample holds one count of this clone. The chain couples TRBV7-2 to TRBJ2-5; D remains ambiguous. This CDR3 contains 13 residues. V lost 5 bases and J lost 5, with 12 bases in between. The V gene's germline CDR1 is SGHTA and CDR2 FQGNSA. The CDR3 DNA sequence: TGTGCCAGCAGCCCTCCTAATCGTGAGACCCAGTACTTC. It translates to CASSPPNRETQYF.